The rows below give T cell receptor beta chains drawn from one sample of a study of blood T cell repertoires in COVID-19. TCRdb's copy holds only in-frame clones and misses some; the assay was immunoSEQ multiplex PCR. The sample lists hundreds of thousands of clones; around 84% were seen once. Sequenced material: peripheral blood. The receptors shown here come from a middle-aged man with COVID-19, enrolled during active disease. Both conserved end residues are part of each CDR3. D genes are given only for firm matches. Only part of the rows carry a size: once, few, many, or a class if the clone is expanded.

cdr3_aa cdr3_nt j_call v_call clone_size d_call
CASSPSEGLGRYEQYF TGTGCCAGCTCACCATCGGAGGGGCTGGGTCGATACGAGCAGTACTTC TRBJ2-7 TRBV18 once NA
CASSQEFGRAGEQYF TGTGCCAGCAGCCAAGAATTCGGCAGGGCTGGGGAGCAGTACTTC TRBJ2-7 TRBV3-1/TRBV3-2 NA NA
CASSIRDRIIEKLFF TGTGCCAGCTCTATCCGGGACAGGATAATTGAAAAACTGTTTTTT TRBJ1-4 TRBV28 NA TRBD1
CSIQRTGTTDTQYF TGCAGCATACAGCGGACAGGGACGACAGATACGCAGTATTTT TRBJ2-3 TRBV29-1 NA TRBD1
CASSLRGRNEQFF TGTGCCAGCAGTTTGAGGGGGCGCAATGAGCAGTTCTTC TRBJ2-1 TRBV12-3/TRBV12-4 few TRBD1
CASSFPSGGSSYNEQFF TGTGCCAGCAGCTTCCCTAGCGGGGGGAGCTCCTACAATGAGCAGTTCTTC TRBJ2-1 TRBV7-9 NA TRBD2
CASSLVQDGKLFF TGTGCCAGCAGTTTGGTGCAGGATGGAAAACTGTTTTTT TRBJ1-4 TRBV12-3/TRBV12-4 NA NA
CAWSVGQEGYTF TGTGCCTGGAGTGTGGGGCAGGAGGGCTACACCTTC TRBJ1-2 TRBV30 NA NA
CATSEGLAGRGNTDTQYF TGTGCCACCAGTGAAGGGCTAGCGGGGAGGGGAAACACAGATACGCAGTATTTT TRBJ2-3 TRBV24-1 NA TRBD2
CASITRDRVLEQYF TGCGCCAGCATAACTAGGGACAGGGTGCTCGAGCAGTACTTC TRBJ2-7 TRBV23-1 NA TRBD1
CASSQSSTNEKLFF TGTGCCAGCAGCCAATCGTCCACTAATGAAAAACTGTTTTTT TRBJ1-4 TRBV3-1/TRBV3-2 NA NA
CASSTSGGARTGELFF TGTGCCAGCAGCACAAGCGGGGGGGCACGCACCGGGGAGCTGTTTTTT TRBJ2-2 TRBV7-9 NA TRBD2
CASSIGTGNYGYTF TGTGCCAGTAGTATAGGGACAGGGAACTATGGCTACACCTTC TRBJ1-2 TRBV19 NA TRBD1
CASSQGPRAEAFF TGCGCCAGCAGCCAGGGGCCTCGTGCTGAAGCTTTCTTT TRBJ1-1 TRBV5-1 NA NA
CASRRSADTQYF TGCGCCAGCAGAAGAAGCGCAGATACGCAGTATTTT TRBJ2-3 TRBV5-1 NA NA
CASSQTPGQGVRETQYF TGCGCCAGCAGCCAGACTCCGGGACAGGGTGTTCGGGAGACCCAGTACTTC TRBJ2-5 TRBV4-1 NA TRBD1
CASSTRGAGPPGGNTIYF TGTGCCAGTAGTACCCGGGGGGCAGGGCCTCCAGGCGGAAACACCATATATTTT TRBJ1-3 TRBV19 NA NA
CASSAQTVPTQYF TGTGCCAGCAGCGCCCAGACTGTCCCGACCCAGTACTTC TRBJ2-5 TRBV11-2 few NA